Presented here are 26 T cell receptor beta chains from one specimen sequenced in a study of PD-1 blockade in classical Hodgkin lymphoma. The protocol was immunoSEQ multiplex PCR, while the TCRdb copy is restricted to in-frame clones and leaves out a portion. The sample records roughly 24,000 clones, 80% to 90% being singletons. Every one of the patients relapsed after autologous stem cell transplantation (brentuximab vedotin exposure was variable). The material was peripheral blood mononuclear cells (PBMCs), obtained before the second cycle of nivolumab. The receptors stem from a human donor with classical Hodgkin lymphoma.

This chain connects TRBV6-5 to TRBJ1-2; no definite D call. The length of the CDR3 is 15 residues. Trimming removed 6 bases from V and 4 bases from J, with 18 bases in between. Germline V gene lookup returns CDR1 MNHEY and CDR2 SVGAGI. The DNA for the CDR3 is TGTGCCAGCAGGGCGACAAGACACCCGGGCTATGGCTACACCTTC. Amino acids: CASRATRHPGYGYTF.

The V gene is TRBV2, the J gene TRBJ2-5; 8 nucleotides align to TRBD2. The CDR3 spans 15 residues. Germline V CDR1 and CDR2: SNHLY, FYNNEI. The junction had 6 bases not matched to a gene; V was cut back by 6 bases and J by 0 bases. CDR3 nucleotides: TGTGCCAGCAGCGGGGGGGTTGGATACCAAGAGACCCAGTACTTC. The encoded protein is CASSGGVGYQETQYF.

The V call is TRBV27, the J call TRBJ2-7; D might be TRBD2 (6 bases). Germline V CDR1 and CDR2: MNHEY, SMNVEV (reference sequence). The CDR3 runs to 14 residues. V was clipped by 2 bases and J by 3 bases, with 11 bases between them. Here the CDR3 DNA reads TGTGCCAGCAGTTTAAATTTGGGGGGCTACGAGCAGTACTTC. It translates to CASSLNLGGYEQYF.

V is TRBV6-1 and J is TRBJ1-2; D is perhaps TRBD1 (5 bases). This CDR3 has 13 amino acids. Germline lookup yields CDR1 MNHNS and CDR2 SASEGT. V lost 6 bases, J lost 2 bases, and 10 bases lay in between. The CDR3 loop reads CASRRQKNYGYTF. DNA of the CDR3: TGTGCCAGCAGGAGACAGAAAAACTATGGCTACACCTTC.

V is TRBV5-4 and J is TRBJ2-7, with TRBD2 as a possible D gene (5 bases). The CDR3 is made up of 16 amino acids. Trimming removed 0 bases at V and 5 bases at J, with 18 bases between. Germline V CDR1 and CDR2: SGHNT, YYREEE (reference sequence). The CDR3: CASSLVGLYQSDEQYF. CDR3 in DNA: TGTGCCAGCAGCTTGGTCGGACTCTACCAGAGCGACGAGCAGTACTTC.

In regard to this clone: A junction boundary mismatches the germline segment, possibly from a read error. Other DNA sequences in the same sample also yield this CDR3. The CDR3 coding sequence is TGCGCCAGCAGTTCGACGTTGCGGTATGGCTACACCTTC. Residues: CASSSTLRYGYTF. The chain carries TRBV28 and TRBJ1-2; no clear D. The germline V gene encodes CDR1 MDHEN and CDR2 SYDVKM. This CDR3 region has 13 residues.

The chain employs TRBV6-1 and TRBJ2-7; D remains ambiguous. Trimming removed 4 bases at V and 0 bases at J, with 7 bases between. From germline, CDR1 is MNHNS and CDR2 SASEGT. The CDR3 has 13 amino acids. This CDR3 reads CASSVWVSYEQYF. CDR3 sequence (DNA): TGTGCCAGCAGTGTCTGGGTCTCCTACGAGCAGTACTTC.

This chain uses TRBV9 with TRBJ1-5, with unresolved D. Germline V gives CDR1 SGDLS, CDR2 YYNGEE. The V gene lost 0 bases and the J gene lost 4 bases, with 8 bases spanning the gap. The CDR3 length is 14 residues. CDR3 nucleotides: TGTGCCAGCAGCGTAGGAGGTGGGAATCAGCCCCAGCATTTT. As protein: CASSVGGGNQPQHF.

The rearrangement joins TRBV6-6 to TRBJ1-2; TRBD1 matches 10 bases. The germline gives CDR1 MNHNY, CDR2 SVGAGI (reference sequence). This CDR3 is built from 15 residues. With 2 bases clipped from V and 3 bases from J, the junction kept 3 bases outside the gene matches. CDR3: CASSYLGTGDYGYTF. Written as DNA, the CDR3 is TGTGCCAGCAGTTACCTCGGGACAGGGGACTATGGCTACACCTTC.

The rearrangement uses TRBV28 and TRBJ1-5; no clear D gene. Trimming took 3 bases from V and 2 from J, leaving 11 bases between them. The CDR3 length is 15 residues. Germline V CDR1 and CDR2: MDHEN, SYDVKM. CDR3 sequence: CASSLPTGGNQPQHF. The CDR3 nucleotides are TGTGCCAGCAGTTTGCCAACTGGGGGCAATCAGCCCCAGCATTTT.

The CDR3 region has the DNA TGCGCCAGCAGCGGAGGAAACACCGGGGAGCTGTTTTTT. The encoded protein is CASSGGNTGELFF. The chain combines TRBV5-1 with TRBJ2-2; weak D call: TRBD2 (5 bases). The V gene lost 4 bases and the J gene lost 2 bases, with 6 bases spanning the gap. In germline, CDR1 is SGHRS, CDR2 YFSETQ. The CDR3 spans 13 residues.

The rearrangement joins TRBV7-8 to TRBJ2-7; the match to TRBD1 covers 8 bases. From germline, CDR1 is SGHVS and CDR2 FQNEAQ. V shed 5 bases and J 6 bases; nucleotides not matched to a gene: 3. CDR3 length equals 12 residues. The CDR3 loop is CASSMDRAEQYF. CDR3 nucleotides: TGTGCCAGCAGCATGGACAGGGCCGAGCAGTACTTC. Looking up the rest from reference TRBV7-8 and TRBJ2-7 gives the full variable domain: GAGVSQSPRYKVAKRGQDVALRCDPISGHVSLFWYQQALGQGPEFLTYFQNEAQLDKSGLPSDRFFAERPEGSVSTLKIQRTQQEDSAVYLCASSMDRAEQYFGPGTRLTVT.

This chain uses TRBV6-5 with TRBJ1-1; D gene ambiguous. The germline gives CDR1 MNHEY, CDR2 SVGAGI. Trimming pared 2 bases from V and 1 base from J, leaving 11 bases between. This CDR3 is built from 15 residues. The CDR3 reads CASSYDPTQNTEAFF. DNA for the CDR3: TGTGCCAGCAGTTACGACCCGACACAGAACACTGAAGCTTTCTTT.

The V and J genes are TRBV28 and TRBJ2-5, with TRBD1 as a possible D gene (5 bases). This CDR3 spans 13 amino acids. From germline, CDR1 is MDHEN and CDR2 SYDVKM. V lost 7 bases and J lost 0, with 9 bases in between. The CDR3 loop is CASTRVYQETQYF. Written as DNA, the CDR3 is TGTGCCAGCACCAGGGTGTACCAAGAGACCCAGTACTTC.

The table lists this clone with a few counts. The chain combines TRBV14 with TRBJ1-6; TRBD1 agrees at 8 bases. The CDR3 totals 14 residues. In germline, CDR1 is SGHDN, CDR2 FVKESK. The ends lost 6 bases at V and 6 bases at J; junction bases unmatched: 4. This CDR3 reads CASRTTGANSPLHF. The CDR3 DNA is TGTGCCAGCAGAACGACAGGGGCTAATTCACCCCTCCACTTT. The full variable domain, rest sourced from reference TRBV14 and TRBJ1-6, is EAGVTQFPSHSVIEKGQTVTLRCDPISGHDNLYWYRRVMGKEIKFLLHFVKESKQDESGMPNNRFLAERTGGTYSTLKVQPAELEDSGVYFCASRTTGANSPLHFGNGTRLTVT.

The rearrangement uses TRBV6-6 and TRBJ2-2; D call uncertain. Germline CDR1 reads MNHNY; CDR2 reads SVGAGI (reference sequence). Trimming stripped 0 bases from V and 5 bases from J, with 7 bases between. CDR3 length equals 14 residues. As DNA, the CDR3 is TGTGCCAGCAGTTACTCGATGCGGACCGGGGAGCTGTTTTTT. As protein: CASSYSMRTGELFF.

CDR3 coding DNA: TGTGCCAGCAGCTTCTCGTCGGACAATCAGCCCCAGCATTTT. Its protein is CASSFSSDNQPQHF. This chain uses TRBV7-2 with TRBJ1-5; D remains ambiguous. V lost 3 bases, J lost 3 bases, and 9 bases lay in between. Germline lookup yields CDR1 SGHTA and CDR2 FQGNSA. The CDR3 spans 14 residues.

The chain couples TRBV19 to TRBJ2-5, with 9 bases matching TRBD1. Germline CDR1 LNHDA, CDR2 SQIVND (reference sequence). V trimming: 4 bases; J trimming: 7 bases; junction bases outside the gene matches: 7. The CDR3 runs to 14 residues. The CDR3 bases are TGTGCCAGTAGTAGGGACAGGGCAATCGGGACCCAGTACTTC. Translation gives CASSRDRAIGTQYF.

The rearrangement uses TRBV5-1 and TRBJ2-2, with D unresolved. Germline V gene sequence: CDR1 SGHRS, CDR2 YFSETQ. V lost 0 bases and J lost 4, with 7 bases in between. The CDR3 spans 14 residues. For the CDR3, the DNA is TGCGCCAGCAGCTTGGCTCCGGGCACCGGGGAGCTGTTTTTT. This translates into CASSLAPGTGELFF.

The CDR3 region is CASSYERYEQYF. In DNA form, the CDR3 reads TGTGCCAGCAGTTACGAGCGCTACGAGCAGTACTTC. The chain employs TRBV6-9 and TRBJ2-7; D is unresolved. Trimming stripped 3 bases from V and 3 bases from J, with 6 bases between. The CDR3 length is 12 residues. CDR1 MNHGY and CDR2 SVAAGI come from the germline V gene.

J is TRBJ2-3 and V is TRBV6-9; 7 positions match TRBD2. CDR3 size: 17 residues. After removal of 5 bases from V and 3 bases from J, the junction contained 14 bases not matched to a gene. Germline-derived CDR1 and CDR2 are MNHGY and SVAAGI. The CDR3 region has the DNA TGTGCCAGCAGTACCCGGGGGGAGGGAGTGAGAACAGATACGCAGTATTTT. Encoded protein: CASSTRGEGVRTDTQYF.

V is TRBV7-2 and J is TRBJ1-5; tentatively, D is TRBD1 (6 bases). There are 12 residues in the CDR3. In germline, CDR1 is SGHTA, CDR2 FQGNSA. Trimming shortened V by 4 bases and J by 11 bases, and 12 bases separated the two germline ends. The CDR3 nucleotides are TGTGCCAGCAGCTCCGCCGCAGGGGCCCAGCATTTT. The encoded protein is CASSSAAGAQHF.

This clone was observed a handful of times. V usage is TRBV14 and J usage is TRBJ1-6; TRBD1 might be the D (5 bases). Trimming removed 0 bases at V and 7 bases at J, with 13 bases between. The CDR3 is made up of 16 amino acids. In germline, CDR1 is SGHDN, CDR2 FVKESK. The chain's CDR3 is CASSQEVSRGNSPLHF. CDR3 in DNA: TGTGCCAGCAGCCAAGAGGTTTCAAGGGGCAATTCACCCCTCCACTTT.

V usage is TRBV7-2 and J usage is TRBJ1-1, with D unclear. The CDR3 is made up of 13 amino acids. Germline CDR1 SGHTA, CDR2 FQGNSA. Trimming removed 5 bases from V and 6 bases from J, with 13 bases in between. Here the CDR3 DNA reads TGTGCCAGCAGCCCGGCGAGGGTGGCTGAAGCTTTCTTT. It specifies CASSPARVAEAFF.

This clone occurred a few times. The chain carries TRBV5-1 and TRBJ1-5, with 7 nucleotides matching TRBD1. Per germline, CDR1 SGHRS and CDR2 YFSETQ. The CDR3 is 15 residues long. The V segment lost 3 bases and the J segment 1 base; nucleotides outside the gene matches: 4. CDR3 bases: TGCGCCAGCAGCTCCGGGACAGAGAGCAATCAGCCCCAGCATTTT. It encodes CASSSGTESNQPQHF.

Comments on this clone: It is unclear where the CDR3 begins or ends on the DNA, so no DNA is shown, and the CDR3 is as TCRdb lists it. V is TRBV28 and J is TRBJ1-5. In germline, CDR1 is MDHEN, CDR2 SYDVKM. From its first to its last residue, the CDR3 has 13 amino acids. The chain's CDR3 is CATEWGGGSGSHF.